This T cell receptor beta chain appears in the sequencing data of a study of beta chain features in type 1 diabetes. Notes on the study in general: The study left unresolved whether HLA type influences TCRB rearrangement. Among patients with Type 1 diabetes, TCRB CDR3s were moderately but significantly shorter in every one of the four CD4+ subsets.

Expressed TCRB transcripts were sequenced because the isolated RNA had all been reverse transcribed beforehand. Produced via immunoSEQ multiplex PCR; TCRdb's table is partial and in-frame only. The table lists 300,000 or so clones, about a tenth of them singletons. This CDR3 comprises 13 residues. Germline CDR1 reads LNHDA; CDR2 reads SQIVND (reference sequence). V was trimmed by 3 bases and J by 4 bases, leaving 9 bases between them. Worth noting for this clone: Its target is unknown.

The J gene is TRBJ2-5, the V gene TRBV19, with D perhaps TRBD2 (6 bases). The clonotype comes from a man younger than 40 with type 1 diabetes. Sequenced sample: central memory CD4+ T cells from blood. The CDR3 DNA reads TGTGCCAGTAGTATCCTGGAGGGAGAGACCCAGTACTTC. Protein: CASSILEGETQYF. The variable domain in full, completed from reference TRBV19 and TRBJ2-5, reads DGGITQSPKYLFRKEGQNVTLSCEQNLNHDAMYWYRQDPGQGLRLIYYSQIVNDFQKGDIAEGYSVSREKKESFPLTVTSAQKNPTAFYLCASSILEGETQYFGPGTRLLVL.